Presented here are 5 T cell receptor beta chains from one specimen sequenced in a study of regulatory T cells in long-lasting Graves disease. The time point here: newly diagnosed GD, antithyroid drugs for less than 3 months. Researchers made the TCR library from RNA that was extracted from PBMCs. Sequencing libraries for TCR beta were prepared with iRepertoire HTBI primers and Arm-PCR of CDR3 regions. TCRdb redid the calling of the multiplex PCR reads with MiXCR, one entry per CDR3 protein. Among 350,000 to 500,000 distinct CDR3 sequences listed, about a sixth were seen once. These sequences were also reported in another study, on T cells in Graves' hyperthyroidism and ophthalmopathy.

Sequenced here: peripheral blood mononuclear cells (PBMCs), sampled at new diagnosis, from a patient treated with antithyroid drugs. The receptors come from a woman between 18 and 30 years old with Graves disease.

This clonotype was counted only a few times. The chain joins TRBV18 to TRBJ2-7, with 8 bases fitting TRBD1. The CDR3 is made up of 14 amino acids. Germline values: CDR1 KGHSH, CDR2 LQKENI. The J segment lost 2 bases and the V segment lost 3 bases, leaving 3 bases of the junction unmatched. CDR3 coding DNA: TGTGCCAGCTCACCGGACAGGGATCCCTACGAGCAGTACTTC. Amino acids: CASSPDRDPYEQYF.

The chain combines TRBV5-1 with TRBJ2-7, with TRBD1 as a possible D gene (6 bases). V lost 3 bases to trimming and J lost 3 bases, with 10 bases between them. Per the germline V gene, CDR1 is SGHRS and CDR2 is YFSETQ. The CDR3 is made up of 13 amino acids. In DNA, the CDR3 is TGCGCCAGCAGCTCCGGGACACTCTACGAGCAGTACTTC. This translates into CASSSGTLYEQYF.

This chain uses TRBV10-3 with TRBJ2-7, with 12 bases fitting TRBD2. The CDR3 loop spans 15 amino acids. Germline CDR1 reads ENHRY; CDR2 reads SYGVKD. Trimming cost V 10 bases and J 4 bases; bases outside gene matches: 11. The CDR3 coding sequence is TGTGCCAGTGCAGAGGGACTAGCGGGCAGATACGAGCAGTACTTC. Translation: CASAEGLAGRYEQYF.

Only a few counts were recorded for this clonotype. One junction end does not reproduce the germline sequence, and a read error may be involved. The chain employs TRBV20-1 and TRBJ1-2, with D possibly TRBD1 on 6 matching bases. Germline CDR1 is DFQATT and CDR2 is SNEGSKA (reference sequence). The CDR3 extends over 13 amino acids. CDR3 residues: CSASMGAEGGYAF. The CDR3, as DNA: TGCAGTGCTAGCATGGGGGCTGAAGGTGGCTACGCCTTC.

This clonotype has a handful of counts. The chain recombines TRBV6-5 with TRBJ2-3, with TRBD2 as a possible D gene (6 bases). Trimming took off 0 bases at V and 5 bases at J, with 12 bases between the two ends. CDR3 length equals 15 residues. CDR1 MNHEY and CDR2 SVGAGI come from the germline V gene. The CDR3 sequence is CASSYSLAVQDTQYF. The CDR3 DNA reads as TGTGCCAGCAGTTACTCGTTAGCGGTTCAAGATACGCAGTATTTT.